The subject of this entry is one T cell receptor beta chain. Clones were sequenced by immunoSEQ multiplex PCR, and TCRdb holds only the in-frame ones, with some missing. The repertoire consists of about 61,000 clones, with roughly 90% occurring once and the leading ten covering 20% to 25%. This CDR3 is 15 amino acids long. In germline, CDR1 is GTSNPN, CDR2 SVGIG (reference sequence). Losses at the gene ends were 3 bases for V and 4 bases for J; bases not matched to a gene: 10. The sample originates from a study of blood T cell repertoires in COVID-19. Study-level background: PBMCs, B-cell-depleted T cells, or T cells provided the cDNA or gDNA that made up the material.

Sequencing was performed on peripheral blood. J is TRBJ2-3 and V is TRBV30; 7 nucleotides agree with TRBD2. The clonotype originates from a woman aged 50 to 60 with active or convalescent COVID-19. The CDR3: CAWRNRGVGSDTQYF. DNA for the CDR3: TGTGCCTGGAGGAACCGGGGGGTTGGGTCAGATACGCAGTATTTT.